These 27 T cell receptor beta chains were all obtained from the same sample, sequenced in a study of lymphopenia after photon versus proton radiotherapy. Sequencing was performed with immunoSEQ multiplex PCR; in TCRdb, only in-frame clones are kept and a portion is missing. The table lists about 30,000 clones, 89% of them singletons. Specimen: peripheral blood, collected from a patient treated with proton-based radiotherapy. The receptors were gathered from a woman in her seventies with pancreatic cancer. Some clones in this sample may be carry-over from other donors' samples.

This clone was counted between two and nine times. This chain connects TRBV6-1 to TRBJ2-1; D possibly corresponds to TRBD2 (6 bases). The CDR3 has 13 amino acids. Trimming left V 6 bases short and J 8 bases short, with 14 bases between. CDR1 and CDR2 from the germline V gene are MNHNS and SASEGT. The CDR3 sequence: CASSQGGGYEQFF. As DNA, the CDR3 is TGTGCCAGCAGCCAAGGTGGGGGGTATGAGCAGTTCTTC.

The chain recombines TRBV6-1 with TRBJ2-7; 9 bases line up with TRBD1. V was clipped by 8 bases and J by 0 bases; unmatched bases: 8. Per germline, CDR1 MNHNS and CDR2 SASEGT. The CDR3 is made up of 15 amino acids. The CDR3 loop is CASPPDRGLSYEQYF. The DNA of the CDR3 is TGTGCCAGCCCGCCGGACAGGGGTCTCTCCTACGAGCAGTACTTC.

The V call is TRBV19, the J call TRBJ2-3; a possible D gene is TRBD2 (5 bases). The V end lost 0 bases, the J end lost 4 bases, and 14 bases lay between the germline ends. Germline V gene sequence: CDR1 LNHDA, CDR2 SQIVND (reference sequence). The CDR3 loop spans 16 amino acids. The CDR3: CASSIDFDSVADTQYF. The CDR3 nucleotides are TGTGCCAGTAGTATAGATTTCGATAGCGTTGCAGATACGCAGTATTTT.

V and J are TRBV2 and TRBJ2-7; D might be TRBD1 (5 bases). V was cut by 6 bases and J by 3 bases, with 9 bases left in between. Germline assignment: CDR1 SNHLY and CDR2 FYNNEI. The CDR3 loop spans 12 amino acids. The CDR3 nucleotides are TGTGCCAGCAGAGGAGACAGCTACGAGCAGTACTTC. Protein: CASRGDSYEQYF.

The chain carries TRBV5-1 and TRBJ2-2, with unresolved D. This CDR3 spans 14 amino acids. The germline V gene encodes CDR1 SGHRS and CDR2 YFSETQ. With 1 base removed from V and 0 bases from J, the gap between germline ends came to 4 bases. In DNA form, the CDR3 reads TGCGCCAGCAGCTTGACCGCGAACACCGGGGAGCTGTTTTTT. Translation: CASSLTANTGELFF.

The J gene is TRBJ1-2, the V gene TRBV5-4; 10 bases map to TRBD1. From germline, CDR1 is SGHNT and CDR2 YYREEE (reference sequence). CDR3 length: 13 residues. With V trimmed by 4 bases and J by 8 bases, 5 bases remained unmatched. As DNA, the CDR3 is TGTGCCAGCAGCCCCGACAGGGGGCAAGGCTACACCTTC. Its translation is CASSPDRGQGYTF.

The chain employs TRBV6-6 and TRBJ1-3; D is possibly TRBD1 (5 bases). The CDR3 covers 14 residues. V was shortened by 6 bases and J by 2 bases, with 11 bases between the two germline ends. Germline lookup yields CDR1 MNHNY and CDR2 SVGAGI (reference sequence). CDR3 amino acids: CASSVWGTGNTIYF. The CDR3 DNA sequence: TGTGCCAGCAGCGTATGGGGGACTGGAAACACCATATATTTT.

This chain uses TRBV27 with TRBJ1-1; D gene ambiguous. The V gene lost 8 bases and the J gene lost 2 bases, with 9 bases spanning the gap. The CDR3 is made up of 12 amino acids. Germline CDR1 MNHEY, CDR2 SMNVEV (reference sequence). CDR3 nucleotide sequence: TGTGCCAGCGGAGACGGAAACACTGAAGCTTTCTTT. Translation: CASGDGNTEAFF.

The CDR3 reads CASSQGGVESTMRDGYTF. The CDR3 DNA is TGTGCCAGCAGCCAAGGTGGGGTTGAGTCCACTATGAGAGATGGCTACACCTTC. V usage is TRBV28 and J usage is TRBJ1-2; D is unclear. Trimming took 6 bases from V and 6 from J, leaving 29 bases between them. This CDR3 comprises 18 residues. Germline V gene sequence: CDR1 MDHEN, CDR2 SYDVKM.

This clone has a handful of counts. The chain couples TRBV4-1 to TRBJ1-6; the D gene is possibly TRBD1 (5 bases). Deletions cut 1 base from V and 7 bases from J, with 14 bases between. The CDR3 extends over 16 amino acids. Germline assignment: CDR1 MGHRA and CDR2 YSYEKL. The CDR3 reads CASSQAPGPRNSPLHF. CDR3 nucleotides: TGCGCCAGCAGCCAAGCGCCGGGACCGAGAAATTCACCCCTCCACTTT.

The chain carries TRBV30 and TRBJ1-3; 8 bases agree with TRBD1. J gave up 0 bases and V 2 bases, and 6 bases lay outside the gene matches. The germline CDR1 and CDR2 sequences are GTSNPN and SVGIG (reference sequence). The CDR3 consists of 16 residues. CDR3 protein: CAWSPRDRYSGNTIYF. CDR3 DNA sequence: TGTGCCTGGAGTCCAAGGGACAGGTACTCTGGAAACACCATATATTTT.

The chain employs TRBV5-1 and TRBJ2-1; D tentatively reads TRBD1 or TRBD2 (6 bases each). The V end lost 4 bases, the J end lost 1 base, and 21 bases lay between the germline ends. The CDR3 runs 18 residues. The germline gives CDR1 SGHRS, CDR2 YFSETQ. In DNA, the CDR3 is TGCGCCAGCAGCGCAGGGAGGCAGGGGATAGTATCCTACAATGAGCAGTTCTTC. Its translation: CASSAGRQGIVSYNEQFF.

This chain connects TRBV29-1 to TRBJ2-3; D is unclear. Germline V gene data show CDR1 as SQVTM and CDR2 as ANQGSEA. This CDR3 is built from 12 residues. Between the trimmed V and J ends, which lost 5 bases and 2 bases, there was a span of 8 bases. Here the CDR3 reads CSVFLVTDTQYF. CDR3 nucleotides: TGCAGCGTTTTCCTAGTCACAGATACGCAGTATTTT.

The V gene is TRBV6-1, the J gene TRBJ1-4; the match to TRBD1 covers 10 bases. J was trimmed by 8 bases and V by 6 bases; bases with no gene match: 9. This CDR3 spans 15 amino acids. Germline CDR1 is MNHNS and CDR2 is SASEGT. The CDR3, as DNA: TGTGCCAGCAGGGACTCCGGGACAGGGGTCGAAAAACTGTTTTTT. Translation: CASRDSGTGVEKLFF.

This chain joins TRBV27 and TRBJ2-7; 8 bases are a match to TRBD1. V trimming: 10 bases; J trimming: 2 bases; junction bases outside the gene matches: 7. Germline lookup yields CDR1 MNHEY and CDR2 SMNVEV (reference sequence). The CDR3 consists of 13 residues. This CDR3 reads CATQGAGTYEQYF. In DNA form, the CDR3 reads TGTGCCACTCAGGGGGCGGGGACCTACGAGCAGTACTTC.

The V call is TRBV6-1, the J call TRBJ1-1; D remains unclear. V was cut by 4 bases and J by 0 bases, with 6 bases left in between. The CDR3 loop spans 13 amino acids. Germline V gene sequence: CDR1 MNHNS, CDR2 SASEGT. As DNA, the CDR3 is TGTGCCAGCAGTGCTTCCCTGAACACTGAAGCTTTCTTT. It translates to CASSASLNTEAFF.

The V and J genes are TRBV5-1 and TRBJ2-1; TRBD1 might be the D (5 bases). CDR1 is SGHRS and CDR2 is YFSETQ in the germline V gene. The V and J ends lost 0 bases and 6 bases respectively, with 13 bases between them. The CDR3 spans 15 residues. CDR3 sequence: CASSLVGALGNEQFF. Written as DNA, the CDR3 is TGCGCCAGCAGCTTGGTTGGGGCGTTGGGCAATGAGCAGTTCTTC.

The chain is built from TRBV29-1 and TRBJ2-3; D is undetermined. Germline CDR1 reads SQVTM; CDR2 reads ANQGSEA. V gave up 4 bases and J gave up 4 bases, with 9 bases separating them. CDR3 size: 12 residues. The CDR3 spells CSVVRPPDTQYF. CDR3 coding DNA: TGCAGCGTTGTCCGGCCCCCAGATACGCAGTATTTT.

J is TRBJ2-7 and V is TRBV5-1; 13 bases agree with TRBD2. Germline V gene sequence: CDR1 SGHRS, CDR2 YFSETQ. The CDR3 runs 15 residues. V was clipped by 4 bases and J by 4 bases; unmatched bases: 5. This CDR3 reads CASSLRTSGSYEQYF. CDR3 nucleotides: TGCGCCAGCAGCCTTCGGACTAGCGGGAGTTACGAGCAGTACTTC.

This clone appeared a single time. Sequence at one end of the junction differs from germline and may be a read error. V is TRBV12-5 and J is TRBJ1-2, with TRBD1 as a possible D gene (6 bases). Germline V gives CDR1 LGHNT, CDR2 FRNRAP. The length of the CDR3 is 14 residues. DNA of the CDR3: TGTGCTAGTGCTTTGACAGGCCTGGGTGGCGGCTACACCTTC. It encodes CASALTGLGGGYTF.

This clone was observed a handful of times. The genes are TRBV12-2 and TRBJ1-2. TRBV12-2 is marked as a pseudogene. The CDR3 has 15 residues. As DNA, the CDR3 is TGTGCAAGTCGCTTAGCGCGCAGCACTAACTATGGCTACACCTTC. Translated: CASRLARSTNYGYTF.

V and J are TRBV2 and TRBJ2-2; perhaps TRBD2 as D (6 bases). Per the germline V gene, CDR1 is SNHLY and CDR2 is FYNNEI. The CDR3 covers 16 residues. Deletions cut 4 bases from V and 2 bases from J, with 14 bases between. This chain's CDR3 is CASSARPGANTGELFF. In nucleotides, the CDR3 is TGTGCCAGCAGTGCCCGGCCGGGAGCCAACACCGGGGAGCTGTTTTTT. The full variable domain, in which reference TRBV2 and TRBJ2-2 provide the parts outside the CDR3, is EPEVTQTPSHQVTQMGQEVILRCVPISNHLYFYWYRQILGQKVEFLVSFYNNEISEKSEIFDDQFSVERPDGSNFTLKIRSTKLEDSAMYFCASSARPGANTGELFFGEGSRLTVL.

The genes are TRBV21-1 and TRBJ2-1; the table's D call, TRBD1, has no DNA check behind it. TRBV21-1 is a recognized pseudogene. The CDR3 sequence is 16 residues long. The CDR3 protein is CASSGRTGVSYNEQFF. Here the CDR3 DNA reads TGTGCCAGCAGCGGACGGACAGGGGTCTCCTACAATGAGCAGTTCTTC.

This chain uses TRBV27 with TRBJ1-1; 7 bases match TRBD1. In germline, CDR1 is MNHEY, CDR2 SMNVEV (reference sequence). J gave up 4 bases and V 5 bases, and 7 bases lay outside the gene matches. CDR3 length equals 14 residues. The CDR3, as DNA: TGTGCCAGCAGTCCCCTCGCAGGGGGCACTGAAGCTTTCTTT. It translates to CASSPLAGGTEAFF.

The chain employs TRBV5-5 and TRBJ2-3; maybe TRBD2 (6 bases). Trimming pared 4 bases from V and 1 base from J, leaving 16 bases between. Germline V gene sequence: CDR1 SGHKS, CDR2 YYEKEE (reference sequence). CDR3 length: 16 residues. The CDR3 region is CASSLTTGLGTDTQYF. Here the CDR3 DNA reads TGTGCCAGCAGCCTTACCACGGGACTTGGCACAGATACGCAGTATTTT.

The CDR3: CASSHNVRDSYNYGYTF. The CDR3 nucleotides are TGCGCCAGCAGCCATAACGTCCGGGACTCTTATAACTATGGCTACACCTTC. The rearrangement joins TRBV4-1 to TRBJ1-2; D might be TRBD1 (5 bases). Trimming removed 3 bases at V and 1 base at J, with 18 bases between. The CDR3 runs 17 residues. Germline CDR1 and CDR2: MGHRA and YSYEKL.

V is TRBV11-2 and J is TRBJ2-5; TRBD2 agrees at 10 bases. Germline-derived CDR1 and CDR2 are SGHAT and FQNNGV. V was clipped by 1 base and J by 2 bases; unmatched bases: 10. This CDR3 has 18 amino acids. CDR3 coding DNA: TGTGCCAGCAGCTTAGGGCGGACTAGCGGCAGCCCTCAAGAGACCCAGTACTTC. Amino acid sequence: CASSLGRTSGSPQETQYF.